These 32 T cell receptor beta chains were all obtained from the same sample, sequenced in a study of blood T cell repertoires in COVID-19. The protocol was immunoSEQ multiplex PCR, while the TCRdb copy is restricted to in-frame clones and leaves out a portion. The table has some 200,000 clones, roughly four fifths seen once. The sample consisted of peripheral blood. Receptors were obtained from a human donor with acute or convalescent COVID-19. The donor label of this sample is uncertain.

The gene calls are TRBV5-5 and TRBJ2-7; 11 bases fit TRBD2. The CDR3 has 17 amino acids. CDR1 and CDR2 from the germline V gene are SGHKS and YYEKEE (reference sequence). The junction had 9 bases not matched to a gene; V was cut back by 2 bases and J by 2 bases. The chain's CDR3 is CASSFGLAGQGPYEQYF. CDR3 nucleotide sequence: TGTGCCAGCAGCTTTGGACTAGCGGGCCAGGGGCCCTACGAGCAGTACTTC. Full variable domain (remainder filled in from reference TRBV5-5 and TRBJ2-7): DAGVTQSPTHLIKTRGQQVTLRCSPISGHKSVSWYQQVLGQGPQFIFQYYEKEERGRGNFPDRFSARQFPNYSSELNVNALLLGDSALYLCASSFGLAGQGPYEQYFGPGTRLTVT.

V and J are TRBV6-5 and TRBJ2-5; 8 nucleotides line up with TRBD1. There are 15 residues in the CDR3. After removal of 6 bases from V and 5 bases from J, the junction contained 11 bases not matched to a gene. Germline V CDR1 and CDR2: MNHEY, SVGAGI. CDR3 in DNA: TGTGCCAGCAGGGGACAGGCGGCCATATCGGAGACCCAGTACTTC. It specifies CASRGQAAISETQYF.

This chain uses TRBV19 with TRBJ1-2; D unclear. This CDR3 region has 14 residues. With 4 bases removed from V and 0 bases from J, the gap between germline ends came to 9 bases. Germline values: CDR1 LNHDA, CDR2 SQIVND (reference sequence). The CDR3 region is CASSSEGANYGYTF. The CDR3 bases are TGTGCCAGTAGTAGCGAGGGTGCTAACTATGGCTACACCTTC. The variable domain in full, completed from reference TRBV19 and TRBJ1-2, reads DGGITQSPKYLFRKEGQNVTLSCEQNLNHDAMYWYRQDPGQGLRLIYYSQIVNDFQKGDIAEGYSVSREKKESFPLTVTSAQKNPTAFYLCASSSEGANYGYTFGSGTRLTVV.

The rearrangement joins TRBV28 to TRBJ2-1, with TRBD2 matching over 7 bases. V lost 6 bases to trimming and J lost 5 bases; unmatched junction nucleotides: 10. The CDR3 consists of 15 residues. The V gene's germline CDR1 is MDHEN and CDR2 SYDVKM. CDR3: CASRGSGRAHNEQFF. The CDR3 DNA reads TGTGCCAGCAGGGGGAGTGGGAGGGCCCACAATGAGCAGTTCTTC.

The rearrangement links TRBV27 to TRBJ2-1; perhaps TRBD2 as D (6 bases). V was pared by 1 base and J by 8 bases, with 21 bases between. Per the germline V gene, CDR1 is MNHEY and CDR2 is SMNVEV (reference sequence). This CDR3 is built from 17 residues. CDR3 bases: TGTGCCAGCAGTTTATTAGGTAGCGGAGGACGGAGTTATGAGCAGTTCTTC. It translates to CASSLLGSGGRSYEQFF.

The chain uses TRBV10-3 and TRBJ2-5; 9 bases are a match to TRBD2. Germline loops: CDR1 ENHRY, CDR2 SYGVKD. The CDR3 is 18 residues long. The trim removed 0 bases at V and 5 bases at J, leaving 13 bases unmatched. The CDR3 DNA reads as TGTGCCATCAGTGAGTCGGGGGGGCTAGCGGGATCGGTGGAGACCCAGTACTTC. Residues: CAISESGGLAGSVETQYF.

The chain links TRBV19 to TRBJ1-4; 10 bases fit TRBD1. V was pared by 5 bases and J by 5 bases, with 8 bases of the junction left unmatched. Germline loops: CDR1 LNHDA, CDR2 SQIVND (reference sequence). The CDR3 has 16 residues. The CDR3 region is CASSVPPGQGNEKLFF. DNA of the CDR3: TGTGCCAGTAGTGTCCCCCCGGGACAGGGGAATGAAAAACTGTTTTTT.

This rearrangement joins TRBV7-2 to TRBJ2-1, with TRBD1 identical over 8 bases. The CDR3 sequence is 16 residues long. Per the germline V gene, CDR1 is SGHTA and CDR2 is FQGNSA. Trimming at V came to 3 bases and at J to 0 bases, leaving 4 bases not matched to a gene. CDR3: CASSFQTGVSYNEQFF. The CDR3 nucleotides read TGTGCCAGCAGCTTCCAGACAGGGGTCTCCTACAATGAGCAGTTCTTC.

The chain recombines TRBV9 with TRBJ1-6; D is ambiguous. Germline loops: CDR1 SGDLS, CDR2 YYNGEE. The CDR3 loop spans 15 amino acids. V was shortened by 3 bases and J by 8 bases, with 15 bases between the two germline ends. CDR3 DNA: TGTGCCAGCAGCGCCGATGCCCGCGTTGATTCACCCCTCCACTTT. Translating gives CASSADARVDSPLHF. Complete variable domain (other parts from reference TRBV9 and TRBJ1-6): DSGVTQTPKHLITATGQRVTLRCSPRSGDLSVYWYQQSLDQGLQFLIQYYNGEERAKGNILERFSAQQFPDLHSELNLSSLELGDSALYFCASSADARVDSPLHFGNGTRLTVT.

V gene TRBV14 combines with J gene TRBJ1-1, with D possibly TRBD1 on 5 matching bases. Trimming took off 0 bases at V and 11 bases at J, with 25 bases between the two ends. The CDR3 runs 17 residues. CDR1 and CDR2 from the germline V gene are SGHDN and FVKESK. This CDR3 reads CASSQDGRGGLPPEAFF. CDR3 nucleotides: TGTGCCAGCAGCCAAGATGGGAGGGGCGGACTCCCTCCGGAGGCTTTCTTT.

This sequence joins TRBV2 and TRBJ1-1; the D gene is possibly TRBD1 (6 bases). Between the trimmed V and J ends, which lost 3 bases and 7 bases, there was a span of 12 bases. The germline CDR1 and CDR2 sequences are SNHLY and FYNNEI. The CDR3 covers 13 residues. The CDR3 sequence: CASSDEGGIEAFF. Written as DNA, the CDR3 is TGTGCCAGCAGTGACGAGGGGGGGATTGAAGCTTTCTTT.

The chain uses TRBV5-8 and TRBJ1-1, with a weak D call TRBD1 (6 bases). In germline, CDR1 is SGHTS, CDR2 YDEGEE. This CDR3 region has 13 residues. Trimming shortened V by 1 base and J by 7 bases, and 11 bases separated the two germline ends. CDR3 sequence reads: CASSLLGRGEAFF. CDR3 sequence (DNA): TGTGCCAGCAGCTTGCTGGGCAGGGGTGAAGCTTTCTTT.

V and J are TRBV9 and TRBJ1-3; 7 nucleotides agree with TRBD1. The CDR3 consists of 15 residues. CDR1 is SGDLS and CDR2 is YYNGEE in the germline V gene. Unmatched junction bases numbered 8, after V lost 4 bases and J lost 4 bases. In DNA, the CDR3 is TGTGCCAGCAGCACCACGACAGGGCCCGGAAACACCATATATTTT. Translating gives CASSTTTGPGNTIYF.

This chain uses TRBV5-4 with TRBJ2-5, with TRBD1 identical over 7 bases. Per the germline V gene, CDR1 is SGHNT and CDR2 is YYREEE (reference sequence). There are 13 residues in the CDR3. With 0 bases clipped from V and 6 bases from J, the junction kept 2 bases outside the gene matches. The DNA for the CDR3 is TGTGCCAGCAGCTTGGAGGGGGCAAAGACCCAGTACTTC. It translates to CASSLEGAKTQYF.

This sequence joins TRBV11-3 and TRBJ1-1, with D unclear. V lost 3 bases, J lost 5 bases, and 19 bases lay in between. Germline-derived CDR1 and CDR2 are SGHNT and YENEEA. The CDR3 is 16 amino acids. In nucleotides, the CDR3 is TGTGCCAGCAGCTTTTACAACCCTTCGGGGAGGACTGAAGCTTTCTTT. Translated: CASSFYNPSGRTEAFF.

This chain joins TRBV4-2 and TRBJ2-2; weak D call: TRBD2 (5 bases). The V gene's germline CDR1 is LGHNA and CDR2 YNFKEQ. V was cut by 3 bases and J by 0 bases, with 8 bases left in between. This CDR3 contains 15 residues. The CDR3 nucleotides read TGTGCCAGCAGCCAGCCGGGAACGAACACCGGGGAGCTGTTTTTT. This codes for CASSQPGTNTGELFF.

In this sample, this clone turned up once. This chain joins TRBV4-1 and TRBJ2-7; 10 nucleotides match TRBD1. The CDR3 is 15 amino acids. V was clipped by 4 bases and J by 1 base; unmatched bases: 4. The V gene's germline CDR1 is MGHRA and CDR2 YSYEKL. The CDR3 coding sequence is TGCGCCAGCAGCCTACGACAGGGGGCTTCCTACGAGCAGTACTTC. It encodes CASSLRQGASYEQYF.

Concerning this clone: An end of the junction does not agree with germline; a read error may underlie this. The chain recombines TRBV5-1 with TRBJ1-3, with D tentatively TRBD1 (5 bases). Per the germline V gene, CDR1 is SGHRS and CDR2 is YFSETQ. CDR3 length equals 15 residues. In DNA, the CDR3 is TGCGCCAGCACCTTGGGCCCCGGGGGAGAAAACACCATATATTTT. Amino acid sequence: CASTLGPGGENTIYF.

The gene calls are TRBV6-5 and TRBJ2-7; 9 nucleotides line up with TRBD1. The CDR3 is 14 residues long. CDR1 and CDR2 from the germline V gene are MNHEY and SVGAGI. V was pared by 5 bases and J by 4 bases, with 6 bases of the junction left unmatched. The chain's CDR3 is CASSRPGQGYEQYF. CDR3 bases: TGTGCCAGCAGTCGTCCGGGACAGGGTTACGAGCAGTACTTC.

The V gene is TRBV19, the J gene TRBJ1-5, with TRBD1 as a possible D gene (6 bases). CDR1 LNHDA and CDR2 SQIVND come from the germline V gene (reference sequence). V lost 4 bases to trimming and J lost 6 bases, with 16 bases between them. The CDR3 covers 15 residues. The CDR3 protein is CASSTPQGESQPQHF. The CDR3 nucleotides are TGTGCCAGTAGTACACCACAGGGTGAGAGTCAGCCCCAGCATTTT.

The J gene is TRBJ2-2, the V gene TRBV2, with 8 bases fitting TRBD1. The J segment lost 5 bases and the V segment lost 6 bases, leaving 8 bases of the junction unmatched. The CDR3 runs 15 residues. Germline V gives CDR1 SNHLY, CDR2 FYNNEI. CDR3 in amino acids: CASRAQGVETGELFF. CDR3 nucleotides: TGTGCCAGCAGGGCACAGGGGGTTGAGACCGGGGAGCTGTTTTTT. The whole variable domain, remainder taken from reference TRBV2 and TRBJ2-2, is EPEVTQTPSHQVTQMGQEVILRCVPISNHLYFYWYRQILGQKVEFLVSFYNNEISEKSEIFDDQFSVERPDGSNFTLKIRSTKLEDSAMYFCASRAQGVETGELFFGEGSRLTVL.

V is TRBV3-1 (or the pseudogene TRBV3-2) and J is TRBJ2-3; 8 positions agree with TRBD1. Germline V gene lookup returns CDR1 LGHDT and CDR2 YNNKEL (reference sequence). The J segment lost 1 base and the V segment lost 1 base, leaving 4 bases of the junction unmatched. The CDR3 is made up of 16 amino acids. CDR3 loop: CASSQGQGRGTDTQYF. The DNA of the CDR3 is TGTGCCAGCAGCCAAGGACAGGGGCGAGGCACAGATACGCAGTATTTT.

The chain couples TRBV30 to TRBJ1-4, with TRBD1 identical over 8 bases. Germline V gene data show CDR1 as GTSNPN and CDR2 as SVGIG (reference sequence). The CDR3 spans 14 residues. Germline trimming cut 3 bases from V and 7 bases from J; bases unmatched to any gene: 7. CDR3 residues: CAWSLGQGPEKLFF. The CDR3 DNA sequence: TGTGCCTGGAGCCTAGGACAGGGACCTGAAAAACTGTTTTTT. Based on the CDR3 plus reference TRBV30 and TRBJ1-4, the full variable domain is SQTIHQWPATLVQPVGSPLSLECTVEGTSNPNLYWYRQAAGRGLQLLFYSVGIGQISSEVPQNLSASRPQDRQFILSSKKLLLSDSGFYLCAWSLGQGPEKLFFGSGTQLSVL.

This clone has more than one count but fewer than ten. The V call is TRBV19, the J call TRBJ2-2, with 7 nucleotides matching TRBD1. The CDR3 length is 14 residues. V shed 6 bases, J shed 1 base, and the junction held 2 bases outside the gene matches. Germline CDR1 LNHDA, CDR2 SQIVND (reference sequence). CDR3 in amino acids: CASRRDRNTGELFF. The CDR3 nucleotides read TGTGCCAGTAGGAGGGACAGGAACACCGGGGAGCTGTTTTTT.

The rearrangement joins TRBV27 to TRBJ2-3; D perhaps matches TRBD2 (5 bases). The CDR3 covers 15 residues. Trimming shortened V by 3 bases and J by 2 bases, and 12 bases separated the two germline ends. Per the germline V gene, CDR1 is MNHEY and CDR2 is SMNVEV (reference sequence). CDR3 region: CASSFRGLYTDTQYF. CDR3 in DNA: TGTGCCAGCAGTTTTAGAGGGCTCTACACAGATACGCAGTATTTT.

The CDR3 nucleotides read TGTGCCAGCAGTTCACGGCGGATCTATAATTCACCCCTCCACTTT. This sequence encodes CASSSRRIYNSPLHF. This sequence joins TRBV27 and TRBJ1-6, with D unclear. This CDR3 comprises 15 residues. The V gene lost 4 bases and the J gene lost 3 bases, with 10 bases spanning the gap. Germline V gene sequence: CDR1 MNHEY, CDR2 SMNVEV (reference sequence).

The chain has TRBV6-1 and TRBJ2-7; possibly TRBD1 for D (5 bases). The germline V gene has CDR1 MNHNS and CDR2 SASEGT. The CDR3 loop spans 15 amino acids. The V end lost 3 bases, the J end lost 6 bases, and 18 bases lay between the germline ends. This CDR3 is CASSDGAVAPLEQYF. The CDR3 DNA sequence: TGTGCCAGCAGTGATGGGGCTGTAGCCCCCCTCGAGCAGTACTTC.

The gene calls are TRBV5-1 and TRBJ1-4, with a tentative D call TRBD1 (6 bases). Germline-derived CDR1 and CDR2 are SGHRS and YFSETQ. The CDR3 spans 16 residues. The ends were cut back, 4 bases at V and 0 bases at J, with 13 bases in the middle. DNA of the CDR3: TGCGCCAGCAGCCCGGGGGGGGGCGCAACTAATGAAAAACTGTTTTTT. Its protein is CASSPGGGATNEKLFF.

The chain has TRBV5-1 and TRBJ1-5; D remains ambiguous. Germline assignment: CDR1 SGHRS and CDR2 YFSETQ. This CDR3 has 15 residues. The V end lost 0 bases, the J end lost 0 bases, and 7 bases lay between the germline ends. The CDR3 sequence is CASSLGENSNQPQHF. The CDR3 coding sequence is TGCGCCAGCAGCTTGGGGGAGAATAGCAATCAGCCCCAGCATTTT.

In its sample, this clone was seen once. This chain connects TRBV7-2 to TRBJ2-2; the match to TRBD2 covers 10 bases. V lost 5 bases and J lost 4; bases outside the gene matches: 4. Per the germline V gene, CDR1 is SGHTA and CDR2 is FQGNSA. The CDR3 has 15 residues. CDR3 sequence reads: CASSILAGGTGELFF. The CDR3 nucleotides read TGTGCCAGCAGCATCTTAGCGGGAGGCACCGGGGAGCTGTTTTTT.

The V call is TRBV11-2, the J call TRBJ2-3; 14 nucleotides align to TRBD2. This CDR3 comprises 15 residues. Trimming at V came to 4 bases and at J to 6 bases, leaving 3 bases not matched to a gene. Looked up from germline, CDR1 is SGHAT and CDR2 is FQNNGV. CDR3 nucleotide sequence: TGTGCCAGCAGCTGGACTAGCGGGGGGCGGGATACGCAGTATTTT. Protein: CASSWTSGGRDTQYF.

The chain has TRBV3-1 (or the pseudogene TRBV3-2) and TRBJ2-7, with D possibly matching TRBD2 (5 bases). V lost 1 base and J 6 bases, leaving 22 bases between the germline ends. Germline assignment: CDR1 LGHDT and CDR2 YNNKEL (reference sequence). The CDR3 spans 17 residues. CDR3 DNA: TGTGCCAGCAGCCAAGTAGGAGGTAGCGACTCTGCCGCCGAGCAGTACTTC. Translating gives CASSQVGGSDSAAEQYF.